This TCR beta chain was found in a study of untreated major depressive disorder (dated by TCRdb to the late 2010s). With regard to the full study: This cross-sectional case-control study compared T cell phenotype and TCR repertoire between antidepressant-free major depressive disorder patients and individually matched non-depressed controls. The TCRbeta sequencing followed up on differences in Vbeta 5.1, Vbeta 11 and Vbeta 22 usage that flow cytometry had shown in the whole cohort. Broader findings and caveats from the paper: Higher TRBV05-01 (Vbeta 5.1) usage among CD4+ T cells of depressed patients compared with controls was confirmed by sequencing, with p = 0.040 in a one-tailed test. For the sequencing comparisons, one-tailed planned tests were applied to only three Vbeta families that had been selected in advance. The top five TRBV05-01 clones in every sequenced subject were all private clones. In the sequencing data, TRBV25-01 and TRBV02-01 usage was found to follow the flow-cytometry pattern, although statistical significance was not reached. Strict matching and exclusion criteria produced a comparatively small study sample, limiting generalizability of findings.

Every depressed patient was matched in pairs with a non-depressed control on sex, age, current smoking status and body mass index. European descent was reported for all participants. No current or lifetime mood disorder was present in controls, and Quick Inventory of Depressive Symptoms-Self Report scores of 5 or less were recorded for controls. Major medical conditions, Axis I/II comorbidities, regular medication or illicit drug use, and drinking over 100 g alcohol a week were all grounds for excluding any participant. Around 28 ml of peripheral blood was collected from each participant into EDTA tubes. Thawed PBMCs underwent magnetic negative selection with the BD IMag Human CD4 T Lymphocyte Enrichment Set to purify CD4+ T cells. Flow cytometry confirmed that the CD4+ enrichment method typically gave about 95% purity. A subgroup of about 5 case-control pairs, chosen blind to chemokine receptor expression and flow-cytometric repertoire skewing results, underwent TCRbeta sequencing. All blood samples were collected in the morning at 8:00 a.m., and PBMCs were isolated by Ficoll-Hypaque gradient centrifugation. Until being assayed, PBMCs were kept in liquid nitrogen after cryopreservation by gradual cooling to -80 degrees C.

The Qiagen DNeasy Blood and Tissue Kit was used to extract total genomic DNA from the purified CD4+ T cells. Following immunoSEQ immunosequencing protocols, the TCRbeta CDR3 region, as defined by IMGT, was amplified and sequenced. Per the authors' processing: The immunoSEQ service preprocessed the raw sequence data to correct PCR and sequencing errors. The sequence data were loaded into the immunoSEQ Analyzer and then analyzed further using VDJtools v1.0.7. The paired Wilcoxon signed-rank test was used to test differences between patients and controls. Held by TCRdb, this immuneACCESS table contains in-frame sequences only and omits some clones. Under half of the omission traces to an unresolved V gene where checked; the cause of the rest is unknown. Clone size and V and J calls were adopted from that table, with D and trimming inferred from the DNA. This sample is represented by over 20,000 clones; around 93% of them were singletons. Of the sample, 0.25% to 0.35% is held by the ten largest clones.

Regarding this clone: The specificity of this receptor is unknown. Because the CDR3's place on the DNA is in doubt, the DNA is left out and the CDR3 is given as listed by TCRdb.

CDR3 length: 13 amino acids, cysteine to phenylalanine. For CDR1 and CDR2, the germline V gene lists SQVTM and ANQGSEA. This TCR was sampled from a man younger than 45 in good health. Sequencing input: CD4+ T cells from PBMCs. The chain is encoded by TRBV29-1 joined to TRBJ1-5; the table assigns TRBD1, which was not confirmed against the DNA. The CDR3 in this case is CSVGPGQNQPQHF.